Listed below are T cell receptor beta chains from one sample, sequenced in a study of T cell repertoires in cytomegalovirus infection. Using its own MiXCR run on the reads, TCRdb lists one record per CDR3 protein. In the table there are about 110,000 distinct CDR3 sequences, approximately 28% of which are singletons. What these receptors recognize is not known. This specimen consisted of CD8+ T cells from cultured PBMCs, obtained from culture after CMV antigen stimulation. The receptors originated from a human donor in good health (CMV status not recorded). Some clones in this sample may be carry-over from other donors' samples. Each CDR3 is given with its conserved first and last residue. The order of the fields is clone size, D gene, V gene, J gene, CDR3 protein, CDR3 DNA. D genes are given only for firm matches. The size entry is marked missing in some rows and otherwise reads once, few, many or a size class.

size: NA; D: NA; V: TRBV6-2/TRBV6-3; J: TRBJ2-1; CDR3: CASSYRGEQFF; DNA: TGTGCCAGCAGTTACAGAGGAGAGCAGTTCTTC
size: NA; D: NA; V: TRBV20-1; J: TRBJ1-5; CDR3: CSAKHRVGNQPQHF; DNA: TGCAGTGCTAAACACAGGGTTGGCAATCAGCCCCAGCATTTT
size: NA; D: NA; V: TRBV15; J: TRBJ2-2; CDR3: CATSIRTANTGELFF; DNA: TGTGCCACCAGCATCCGAACAGCGAACACCGGGGAGCTGTTTTTT
size: NA; D: NA; V: TRBV7-6; J: TRBJ2-1; CDR3: CASSLESGRYNVQFF; DNA: TGTGCCAGCAGCTTAGAATCGGGCCGATACAATGTGCAGTTCTTC
size: NA; D: TRBD2; V: TRBV20-1; J: TRBJ2-7; CDR3: CSATGGLAGEMQYF; DNA: TGCAGTGCTACGGGAGGACTAGCCGGCGAGATGCAGTACTTC
size: NA; D: NA; V: TRBV5-5; J: TRBJ2-3; CDR3: CASSFSGPTDTQYF; DNA: TGTGCCAGCAGCTTTAGCGGCCCCACAGATACGCAGTATTTT
size: NA; D: NA; V: TRBV27; J: TRBJ2-3; CDR3: CASSFLSSGTDTQYF; DNA: TGTGCCAGCAGTTTCTTATCTAGCGGCACAGATACGCAGTATTTT
size: NA; D: NA; V: TRBV19; J: TRBJ2-7; CDR3: CASSMGTTEQYF; DNA: TGTGCCAGTAGTATGGGGACGACCGAGCAGTACTTC
size: many; D: TRBD1; V: TRBV7-8; J: TRBJ1-4; CDR3: CASSPRQGTAEKLFF; DNA: TGTGCCAGCAGCCCGCGACAGGGGACGGCTGAAAAACTGTTTTTT
size: few; D: NA; V: TRBV4-1; J: TRBJ2-7; CDR3: CASSHETRSSEQYF; DNA: TGCGCCAGCAGCCACGAGACCCGATCGAGCGAGCAGTACTTC
size: many; D: NA; V: TRBV7-2; J: TRBJ2-1; CDR3: CASSPRAVARGGTYNEQFF; DNA: TGTGCCAGCAGCCCCCGAGCGGTGGCCAGGGGGGGTACCTACAATGAGCAGTTCTTC
size: few; D: NA; V: TRBV12-3/TRBV12-4; J: TRBJ1-6; CDR3: CASSLAGPSPLHF; DNA: TGTGCCAGCAGTTTGGCGGGGCCCTCACCCCTCCACTTT
size: NA; D: TRBD2; V: TRBV15; J: TRBJ2-1; CDR3: CATSWGAGSNNEQFF; DNA: TGTGCCACCAGTTGGGGAGCGGGGTCCAACAATGAGCAGTTCTTC
size: NA; D: NA; V: TRBV7-9; J: TRBJ2-1; CDR3: CASSPQFRDMNNNEQFF; DNA: TGTGCCAGCAGCCCACAATTCCGGGACATGAATAACAATGAGCAGTTCTTC
size: many; D: TRBD1; V: TRBV12-3/TRBV12-4; J: TRBJ2-1; CDR3: CASSDPGQSSYNEQFF; DNA: TGTGCCAGCAGCGACCCGGGACAGAGCTCCTACAATGAGCAGTTCTTC
size: few; D: NA; V: TRBV20-1; J: TRBJ1-5; CDR3: CSADGGMGQPQHF; DNA: TGCAGTGCTGATGGAGGGATGGGACAGCCCCAGCATTTT
size: many; D: TRBD1; V: TRBV2; J: TRBJ2-7; CDR3: CASSFYRQGRYEQYF; DNA: TGTGCCAGCAGTTTCTATCGACAGGGGAGGTACGAGCAGTACTTC
size: few; D: TRBD2; V: TRBV7-6; J: TRBJ2-3; CDR3: CASSLDELAGTDTQYF; DNA: TGTGCCAGCAGCTTAGATGAGCTAGCGGGCACAGATACGCAGTATTTT
size: many; D: TRBD2; V: TRBV7-6; J: TRBJ2-7; CDR3: CASSGKELAGGTPYEQYF; DNA: TGTGCCAGCAGCGGTAAGGAACTAGCGGGGGGAACGCCCTACGAGCAGTACTTC
size: many; D: NA; V: TRBV7-2; J: TRBJ2-5; CDR3: CASSPNPSAETQYF; DNA: TGTGCCAGCAGCCCTAATCCTTCGGCGGAGACCCAGTACTTC
size: NA; D: NA; V: TRBV20-1; J: TRBJ2-7; CDR3: CSATPGTERGEQYF; DNA: TGCAGTGCAACTCCCGGGACCGAGAGGGGCGAGCAGTACTTC
size: NA; D: NA; V: TRBV12-3/TRBV12-4; J: TRBJ1-2; CDR3: CASTSGSLGYTF; DNA: TGTGCCAGCACGTCAGGGAGTCTTGGCTACACCTTC
size: NA; D: TRBD1; V: TRBV20-1; J: TRBJ2-1; CDR3: CSARDWTGTNEQFF; DNA: TGCAGTGCTAGAGATTGGACAGGGACAAATGAGCAGTTCTTC
size: once; D: TRBD1; V: TRBV20-1; J: TRBJ1-3; CDR3: CSAPGTGAGNTIYF; DNA: TGCAGTGCTCCCGGGACAGGGGCTGGAAACACCATATATTTT
size: many; D: TRBD2; V: TRBV7-9; J: TRBJ2-1; CDR3: CASSLRFGGGPRGNEQFF; DNA: TGTGCCAGCAGCTTACGTTTCGGCGGGGGGCCCCGAGGCAATGAGCAGTTCTTC
size: few; D: TRBD2; V: TRBV12-3/TRBV12-4; J: TRBJ2-1; CDR3: CASSFGGSDEQFF; DNA: TGTGCCAGCAGTTTCGGGGGGAGTGATGAGCAGTTCTTC
size: NA; D: NA; V: TRBV11-2; J: TRBJ2-7; CDR3: CASSLASAQGGHEQYF; DNA: TGTGCCAGCAGCTTAGCTAGTGCTCAGGGGGGCCACGAGCAGTACTTC
size: many; D: TRBD2; V: TRBV7-2; J: TRBJ2-3; CDR3: CASSLLASGGAADTQYF; DNA: TGTGCCAGCAGCTTGCTGGCTAGCGGGGGGGCCGCGGATACGCAGTATTTT
size: NA; D: TRBD1; V: TRBV6-1; J: TRBJ1-5; CDR3: CASSETDRLNQPQHF; DNA: TGTGCCAGCAGCGAGACGGACAGGCTCAATCAGCCCCAGCATTTT
size: NA; D: TRBD2; V: TRBV12-3/TRBV12-4; J: TRBJ2-5; CDR3: CASSVGGGGQDTQYF; DNA: TGTGCCAGCAGCGTGGGCGGGGGGGGACAAGATACCCAGTACTTC
size: few; D: TRBD2; V: TRBV29-1; J: TRBJ2-3; CDR3: CSLTSGRTDTQYF; DNA: TGCAGCCTTACTAGCGGGAGGACAGATACGCAGTATTTT
size: NA; D: NA; V: TRBV15; J: TRBJ1-2; CDR3: CATSGYAGNDYGYTF; DNA: TGTGCCACCAGCGGGTATGCGGGTAATGACTATGGCTACACCTTC
size: few; D: NA; V: TRBV10-2; J: TRBJ2-7; CDR3: CASSWTVYEQYF; DNA: TGCGCCAGCAGCTGGACAGTCTACGAGCAGTACTTC
size: few; D: TRBD1; V: TRBV3-1; J: TRBJ2-1; CDR3: CASSQDWQGAANEQFF; DNA: TGTGCCAGCAGCCAAGATTGGCAGGGGGCTGCCAATGAGCAGTTCTTC
size: many; D: NA; V: TRBV7-8; J: TRBJ2-1; CDR3: CASSFSGSNEQFF; DNA: TGTGCCAGCAGCTTCTCTGGGAGCAATGAGCAGTTCTTC
size: NA; D: TRBD2; V: TRBV6-1; J: TRBJ2-5; CDR3: CASSGGTETQYF; DNA: TGTGCCAGCTCCGGGGGGACAGAGACCCAGTACTTC
size: once; D: NA; V: TRBV27; J: TRBJ1-2; CDR3: CASRPRGNYGYTF; DNA: TGTGCCAGCAGACCTAGGGGGAACTATGGCTACACCTTC
size: NA; D: NA; V: TRBV19; J: TRBJ1-1; CDR3: CASSWGRGSDTEAFF; DNA: TGTGCCAGTAGTTGGGGCAGGGGCTCGGACACTGAAGCTTTCTTT
size: NA; D: TRBD2; V: TRBV12-3/TRBV12-4; J: TRBJ2-1; CDR3: CASSPYAGGPSDEQFF; DNA: TGTGCCAGCAGTCCATATGCGGGGGGGCCCTCGGATGAGCAGTTCTTC
size: few; D: TRBD1; V: TRBV7-9; J: TRBJ1-2; CDR3: CASSFPGQGRNGGYTF; DNA: TGTGCCAGCAGCTTTCCCGGACAGGGCCGGAATGGAGGCTACACCTTC